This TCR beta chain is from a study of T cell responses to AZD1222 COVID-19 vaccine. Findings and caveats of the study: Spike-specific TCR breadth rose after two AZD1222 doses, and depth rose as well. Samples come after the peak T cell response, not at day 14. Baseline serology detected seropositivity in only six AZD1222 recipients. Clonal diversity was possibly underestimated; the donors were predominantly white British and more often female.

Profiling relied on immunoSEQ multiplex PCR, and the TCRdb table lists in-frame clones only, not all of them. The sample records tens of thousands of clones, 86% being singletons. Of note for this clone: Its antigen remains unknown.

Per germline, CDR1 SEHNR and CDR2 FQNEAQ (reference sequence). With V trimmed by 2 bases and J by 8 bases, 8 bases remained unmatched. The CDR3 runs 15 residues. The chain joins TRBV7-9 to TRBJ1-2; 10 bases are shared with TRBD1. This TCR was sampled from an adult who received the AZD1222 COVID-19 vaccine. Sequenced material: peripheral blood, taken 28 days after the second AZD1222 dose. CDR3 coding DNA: TGTGCCAGCAGCTTACCGGGACAGGGGCTGAGGGGCTACACCTTC. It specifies CASSLPGQGLRGYTF.